Below are 19 T cell receptor beta chains sequenced from a single sample in a study of T cells in Graves' hyperthyroidism and ophthalmopathy. The investigators amplified TCR beta CDR3 regions from RNA transcripts. HTBI primers were used for first-round RT-PCR of the TCR CDR3. In TCRdb, the multiplex PCR reads were re-called with MiXCR into one record per CDR3 protein. The sample includes 650,000 to 800,000 distinct CDR3 sequences, roughly 45% of them seen just once. The source material was peripheral blood or thyroid tissue (not recorded which). The receptors originated from an adult man with Graves' disease, either hyperthyroidism or ophthalmopathy (not recorded which).

The gene calls are TRBV5-1 and TRBJ2-2; D is perhaps TRBD2 (6 bases). Deletions cut 4 bases from V and 3 bases from J, with 19 bases between. The germline V gene has CDR1 SGHRS and CDR2 YFSETQ. The CDR3 is 17 residues long. CDR3 nucleotides: TGCGCCAGCAGCCCGTTAACGGGAGATCTTCACACCGGGGAGCTGTTTTTT. The encoded protein is CASSPLTGDLHTGELFF.

This clonotype has more than one count but fewer than ten. The V call is TRBV10-3, the J call TRBJ1-4; weak D call: TRBD1 (6 bases). The V end was cut by 0 bases, the J end by 7 bases, with 12 bases between. The CDR3 is 15 amino acids. Germline V gives CDR1 ENHRY, CDR2 SYGVKD. The CDR3 nucleotides are TGTGCCATCAGTGAGTCTCGGGGGCGTAGTGAAAAACTGTTTTTT. Protein product: CAISESRGRSEKLFF.

As concerns this clonotype: The junction departs from the called germline gene at one end, perhaps through a read error. The chain uses TRBV5-5 and TRBJ1-1; no definite D call. The CDR3 totals 15 residues. The germline V gene has CDR1 SGHKS and CDR2 YYEKEE (reference sequence). The DNA of the CDR3 is TGTGCCAGCAGCCCCAACCCCTACCTGGGCACTGGAGCTTTCTTT. As protein: CASSPNPYLGTGAFF.

This clonotype was counted once. The V gene is TRBV20-1, the J gene TRBJ2-7; D remains ambiguous. Germline V gene sequence: CDR1 DFQATT, CDR2 SNEGSKA (reference sequence). The V end lost 3 bases, the J end lost 13 bases, and 16 bases lay between the germline ends. This CDR3 is built from 11 residues. CDR3 nucleotide sequence: TGCAGTGCTAGGAGAGGTGGTGAACACTACTTC. It is translated as CSARRGGEHYF.

The chain's CDR3 is CASPDSAGAGEAFF. Here the CDR3 DNA reads TGTGCCAGTCCTGACTCCGCGGGGGCTGGTGAAGCTTTCTTT. The chain uses TRBV19 and TRBJ1-1, with D possibly matching TRBD1 (6 bases). Germline V gene lookup returns CDR1 LNHDA and CDR2 SQIVND (reference sequence). V lost 8 bases to trimming and J lost 7 bases, with 20 bases between them. This CDR3 spans 14 amino acids.

This clonotype was seen a single time. Being one base from a much bigger clone, this may be a read error. This rearrangement joins TRBV5-5 to TRBJ1-4, with 10 positions matching TRBD1. The CDR3 loop spans 15 amino acids. Per germline, CDR1 SGHKS and CDR2 YYEKEE (reference sequence). V was clipped by 2 bases and J by 3 bases; unmatched bases: 1. The CDR3 DNA sequence: TGTGCCAGCAGCTTCGGGACAGGGGCTAATGAAAAACTGTTTTTT. Translating it yields CASSFGTGANEKLFF.

This clonotype was detected ten times or more. The chain has TRBV15 and TRBJ1-6; unclear D gene. CDR3 size: 15 residues. The germline V and J ends were trimmed by 8 bases and 4 bases, with 15 bases remaining between them. Germline CDR1 is LNHNV and CDR2 is YYDKDF (reference sequence). The CDR3 region is CATRPDTAYNSPLHF. The CDR3 DNA reads as TGTGCCACCCGTCCCGACACAGCGTATAATTCACCCCTCCACTTT.

With regard to this clonotype: At one end, the junction sequence differs from germline, possibly due to a read error. The genes are TRBV7-2 and TRBJ2-2; 8 bases are shared with TRBD1. Germline V CDR1 and CDR2: SGHTA, FQGNSA. The length of the CDR3 is 15 residues. The CDR3 reads CASRLGQANTGELFF. The DNA of the CDR3 is TGCGCCAGCCGCTTGGGACAGGCGAACACCGGGGAGCTGTTTTTT. The full variable domain, in which reference TRBV7-2 and TRBJ2-2 provide the parts outside the CDR3, is GAGVSQSPSNKVTEKGKDVELRCDPISGHTALYWYRQSLGQGLEFLIYFQGNSAPDKSGLPSDRFSAERTGGSVSTLTIQRTQQEDSAVYLCASRLGQANTGELFFGEGSRLTVL.

This clonotype came up many times. This chain joins TRBV29-1 and TRBJ1-1; possibly TRBD1 for D (5 bases). The V gene's germline CDR1 is SQVTM and CDR2 ANQGSEA. Deletions cut 7 bases from V and 1 base from J, with 13 bases between. The CDR3 has 13 residues. DNA of the CDR3: TGCAGCGGACAATTGGGGCCGAACACTGAAGCTTTCTTT. Translation: CSGQLGPNTEAFF.

V and J are TRBV5-1 and TRBJ2-7; TRBD1 aligns across 8 bases. Germline trimming cut 5 bases from V and 1 base from J; bases unmatched to any gene: 8. The CDR3 length is 15 residues. From germline, CDR1 is SGHRS and CDR2 YFSETQ. The CDR3 loop reads CASRRDRGGSYEQYF. The CDR3 DNA reads TGCGCCAGCAGGAGAGACAGGGGCGGTTCCTACGAGCAGTACTTC. The entire variable domain, with the rest obtained from reference TRBV5-1 and TRBJ2-7, is as follows: KAGVTQTPRYLIKTRGQQVTLSCSPISGHRSVSWYQQTPGQGLQFLFEYFSETQRNKGNFPGRFSGRQFSNSRSEMNVSTLELGDSALYLCASRRDRGGSYEQYFGPGTRLTVT.

Comment on this clonotype: Germline and junction disagree at one end, which may indicate a read error. The rearrangement uses TRBV5-1 and TRBJ1-2; 9 nucleotides line up with TRBD1. The germline CDR1 and CDR2 sequences are SGHRS and YFSETQ. The CDR3 is 16 residues long. The DNA of the CDR3 is TGCGCCAGCCGCTTGGAGGGGACAGGGTCCTTATATGGCTACACCTTC. Encoded protein: CASRLEGTGSLYGYTF. Filled out from reference TRBV5-1 and TRBJ1-2, the complete variable domain reads KAGVTQTPRYLIKTRGQQVTLSCSPISGHRSVSWYQQTPGQGLQFLFEYFSETQRNKGNFPGRFSGRQFSNSRSEMNVSTLELGDSALYLCASRLEGTGSLYGYTFGSGTRLTVV.

This chain links TRBV7-3 with TRBJ1-1, with D tentatively TRBD1 (6 bases). This CDR3 has 16 residues. In germline, CDR1 is SGHTA, CDR2 FQGTGA. V lost 6 bases and J lost 1, with 18 bases in between. DNA for the CDR3: TGTGCCAGCAGTCCGGGGGGGGCCAGGACGAACACTGAAGCTTTCTTT. Translated: CASSPGGARTNTEAFF.

This clonotype has a handful of counts. This rearrangement joins TRBV7-9 to TRBJ2-7; TRBD1 aligns across 8 bases. CDR3 length: 16 amino acids. V lost 2 bases and J lost 1; bases outside the gene matches: 7. Germline V gene data show CDR1 as SEHNR and CDR2 as FQNEAQ (reference sequence). For the CDR3, the DNA is TGTGCCAGCAGCTTATCCACAGGGGGTCGGTCCTACGAGCAGTACTTC. Protein: CASSLSTGGRSYEQYF.

Details on this clonotype: This likely comes from a read error, as the CDR3 has no conserved phenylalanine or tryptophan at its end. Because the CDR3's place on the DNA is in doubt, the DNA is left out and the CDR3 is given as listed by TCRdb. V and J are TRBV12-3 or TRBV12-4 and TRBJ1-1; the table assigns TRBD1, which was not confirmed against the DNA. Including both end residues, the CDR3 is 9 amino acids long. The CDR3 spells CASSSPGFS.

The chain is built from TRBV2 and TRBJ1-5, with D uncertain. The CDR3 is 15 amino acids. The V and J ends lost 5 bases and 2 bases respectively, with 13 bases between them. Looked up from germline, CDR1 is SNHLY and CDR2 is FYNNEI. The CDR3 here is CASSYNGDGNQPQHF. CDR3 in DNA: TGTGCCAGCAGTTATAATGGGGATGGCAATCAGCCCCAGCATTTT.

The chain recombines TRBV20-1 with TRBJ2-5; a weak D match, TRBD2 (7 bases). The CDR3 is made up of 15 amino acids. Per germline, CDR1 DFQATT and CDR2 SNEGSKA (reference sequence). Trimming took 6 bases from V and 7 from J, leaving 24 bases between them. The CDR3 loop is CSARKVGGARGTQYF. DNA of the CDR3: TGCAGTGCCCGGAAAGTAGGGGGGGCAAGGGGGACCCAGTACTTC.

This chain's CDR3 is CASSTPGSSYNSPLHF. DNA for the CDR3: TGTGCCAGCAGCACCCCGGGGAGCTCCTATAATTCACCCCTCCACTTT. The genes are TRBV9 and TRBJ1-6, with no clear D. Looked up from germline, CDR1 is SGDLS and CDR2 is YYNGEE. The CDR3 runs to 16 residues. Between the trimmed V and J ends, which lost 4 bases and 0 bases, there was a span of 11 bases.

This chain joins TRBV7-8 and TRBJ1-2, with a weak D call TRBD1 (5 bases). V was cut by 1 base and J by 3 bases, with 18 bases left in between. The CDR3 totals 17 residues. CDR1 SGHVS and CDR2 FQNEAQ come from the germline V gene. The CDR3 reads CASSLGGIVRNYYGYTF. The CDR3 coding sequence is TGTGCCAGCAGCTTAGGGGGGATAGTTCGGAACTACTATGGCTACACCTTC.

V gene TRBV24-1 combines with J gene TRBJ2-5; D remains unclear. This CDR3 is built from 14 residues. Trimming cost V 5 bases and J 4 bases, with 13 bases left between them. Per the germline V gene, CDR1 is KGHDR and CDR2 is SFDVKD. The CDR3 DNA reads as TGTGCCACCAGTGGGGCTGTTCAAGTAGAGACCCAGTACTTC. Residues: CATSGAVQVETQYF.